One sample yielded the 13 T cell receptor beta chains listed below, sequenced in a study of T cells after yellow fever vaccination. TCRdb called the 5' RACE reads again in MiXCR, with one record for every CDR3 protein. This table holds approximately 34,000 distinct CDR3 sequences, under 12% found once. Specimen: PBMCs, either bulk or a sorted T-cell subset (CD4+, CD8+, memory, or dextramer-sorted; not recorded which), collected more than 14 days after the first yellow fever vaccination. The receptors were gathered from a man younger than 35 who received the YFV17D yellow fever vaccine.

On this clonotype itself: Just one base apart from a much larger clone, this may be a read error. The V gene is TRBV12-3 or TRBV12-4, the J gene TRBJ1-2; D is undetermined. The CDR3 length is 13 residues. Trimming shortened V by 8 bases and J by 7 bases, and 17 bases separated the two germline ends. The CDR3 loop is CASSAGWRGGYTF. Written as DNA, the CDR3 is TGTGCCAGCTCGGCAGGCTGGAGAGGTGGCTACACCTTC.

There are many counts of this clonotype. The chain joins TRBV7-3 to TRBJ2-7; 7 bases fit TRBD1. The CDR3 has 14 residues. The germline V gene encodes CDR1 SGHTA and CDR2 FQGTGA. V lost 5 bases and J lost 6; bases outside the gene matches: 10. This CDR3 is CASSIQGQVSEQYF. The CDR3 DNA reads as TGTGCCAGCAGCATACAGGGGCAGGTCTCCGAGCAGTACTTC.

Many counts were recorded for this clonotype. The chain carries TRBV7-8 and TRBJ2-5; D is possibly TRBD2 (6 bases). The CDR3 runs 15 residues. V shed 9 bases and J shed 0 bases, with 17 bases lying between them. Germline V lookup: CDR1 SGHVS, CDR2 FQNEAQ. The DNA for the CDR3 is TGTGCCAGTACCCAATGGGCGGGGTACCAAGAGACCCAGTACTTC. Amino acids: CASTQWAGYQETQYF.

This clonotype was counted many times. This rearrangement joins TRBV7-2 to TRBJ2-1; TRBD2 aligns across 8 bases. CDR3 length: 17 amino acids. The V gene's germline CDR1 is SGHTA and CDR2 FQGNSA. Losses at the gene ends were 4 bases for V and 2 bases for J; bases not matched to a gene: 10. In DNA form, the CDR3 reads TGTGCCAGCAGCTCGGGCTCCGGGACTAGACCCTACAATGAGCAGTTCTTC. Protein: CASSSGSGTRPYNEQFF.

This clonotype has a count of ten or more. The chain uses TRBV6-2 or TRBV6-3 and TRBJ1-2; possibly TRBD1 for D (5 bases). V lost 6 bases, J lost 4 bases, and 18 bases lay in between. This CDR3 has 15 residues. The germline CDR1 and CDR2 sequences are MNHEY and SVGEGT. The CDR3 here is CASRFPGPKFYGYTF. CDR3 bases: TGTGCCAGCAGATTCCCGGGACCAAAATTCTATGGCTACACCTTC.

At least ten counts were recorded for this clonotype. The gene calls are TRBV10-2 and TRBJ2-4, with D possibly TRBD2 on 5 matching bases. The germline V gene encodes CDR1 WSHSY and CDR2 SAAADI. The length of the CDR3 is 12 residues. The germline V and J ends were trimmed by 6 bases and 14 bases, with 17 bases remaining between them. CDR3 loop: CASRDLVSREYF. In nucleotides, the CDR3 is TGCGCCAGCAGGGATCTCGTGTCGCGGGAGTACTTC.

This clonotype appeared many times. The chain uses TRBV18 and TRBJ1-1; D unresolved. This CDR3 has 13 residues. Per the germline V gene, CDR1 is KGHSH and CDR2 is LQKENI. The V and J ends lost 2 bases and 3 bases respectively, with 7 bases between them. Here the CDR3 DNA reads TGTGCCAGCTCACCAGGGGTTTACACTGAAGCTTTCTTT. Protein: CASSPGVYTEAFF.

Ten or more counts support this clonotype. This sequence joins TRBV15 and TRBJ1-2; D gene unclear. This CDR3 has 14 residues. CDR1 and CDR2 (germline): LNHNV, YYDKDF (reference sequence). V was pared by 0 bases and J by 8 bases, with 13 bases between. The CDR3 loop reads CATSRDRAGWGYTF. In DNA form, the CDR3 reads TGTGCCACCAGCAGAGATAGGGCAGGATGGGGCTACACCTTC.

Turning to this clonotype: A single base separates this from a much larger clone, so it may be a read error. The CDR3, as DNA: TGTGCCAGCAGCTTTCCCCGGCACGAGAAGTACTTC. Translating gives CASSFPRHEKYF. V usage is TRBV11-2 and J usage is TRBJ2-7; D unresolved. Germline assignment: CDR1 SGHAT and CDR2 FQNNGV. The CDR3 loop spans 12 amino acids.

This clonotype appeared many times. V and J are TRBV7-6 and TRBJ1-3; D is uncertain. The V gene lost 5 bases and the J gene lost 0 bases, with 8 bases spanning the gap. The germline V gene encodes CDR1 SGHVS and CDR2 FNYEAQ. The CDR3 totals 14 residues. This chain's CDR3 is CASSLPSSGNTIYF. The CDR3 DNA reads as TGTGCCAGCAGCCTCCCCAGCTCTGGAAACACCATATATTTT.

This clonotype was detected many times. The chain combines TRBV20-1 with TRBJ1-2; D is perhaps TRBD1 (5 bases). The germline V and J ends were trimmed by 0 bases and 2 bases, with 13 bases remaining between them. The germline V gene has CDR1 DFQATT and CDR2 SNEGSKA (reference sequence). The CDR3 covers 15 residues. The CDR3 sequence: CSARDTGRTNYGYTF. DNA of the CDR3: TGCAGTGCTAGAGATACGGGACGGACAAACTATGGCTACACCTTC.

There are many counts of this clonotype. The chain uses TRBV24-1 and TRBJ1-2; TRBD1 is a possible D gene (5 bases). Deletions cut 5 bases from V and 1 base from J, with 19 bases between. This CDR3 has 17 residues. Per the germline V gene, CDR1 is KGHDR and CDR2 is SFDVKD. The CDR3 region has the DNA TGTGCCACCAGTGCCTCAGCCCGGGACCCGGATAACTATGGCTACACCTTC. The encoded protein is CATSASARDPDNYGYTF.

This clonotype was seen ten or more times. CDR3 loop: CASSLQGGLSYEQYV. Written as DNA, the CDR3 is TGTGCCAGCAGCTTACAGGGAGGTCTATCCTACGAGCAGTACGTC. The V gene is TRBV7-2, the J gene TRBJ2-7; TRBD2 might be the D (6 bases). The V gene's germline CDR1 is SGHTA and CDR2 FQGNSA. This CDR3 is built from 15 residues. With 2 bases removed from V and 1 base from J, the gap between germline ends came to 12 bases.